Each of the 26 T cell receptor beta chains below was sequenced from the same sample in a study of OX40 agonist ivuxolimab in advanced cancers. Here immunoSEQ multiplex PCR was the method, and the copy in TCRdb shows in-frame clones only, minus some. The sample lists 22,000 or so clones, 70% to 90% occurring once. The sequences come from CD4+ or CD8+ T cells sorted from blood, collected in a trial of the OX40 agonist ivuxolimab. The receptors derive from an adult with an advanced solid tumor such as melanoma, head and neck, liver or kidney cancer.

V is TRBV19 and J is TRBJ2-7; 9 bases are a match to TRBD1. The V segment lost 10 bases and the J segment 3 bases; nucleotides outside the gene matches: 10. The CDR3 is 14 residues long. Germline V lookup: CDR1 LNHDA, CDR2 SQIVND (reference sequence). CDR3 in DNA: TGTGCCACCGAGTCTCCGGGACAGGGCTACGAGCAGTACTTC. Protein: CATESPGQGYEQYF. Complete variable domain (other parts from reference TRBV19 and TRBJ2-7): DGGITQSPKYLFRKEGQNVTLSCEQNLNHDAMYWYRQDPGQGLRLIYYSQIVNDFQKGDIAEGYSVSREKKESFPLTVTSAQKNPTAFYLCATESPGQGYEQYFGPGTRLTVT.

This clone was seen a single time. The gene calls are TRBV19 and TRBJ2-5, with 9 positions matching TRBD1. The tail of the sequence fits TRBJ2-7 better, so the J call may be wrong. Germline V gene sequence: CDR1 LNHDA, CDR2 SQIVND (reference sequence). The CDR3 totals 17 residues. This CDR3 is CASSIDLGQGTPYEQYF. The CDR3, as DNA: TGTGCCAGTAGTATAGATCTTGGACAGGGGACCCCCTACGAGCAGTACTTC.

V and J are TRBV5-4 and TRBJ1-1; a weak D match, TRBD1 (5 bases). The CDR3 loop spans 17 amino acids. Between the trimmed V and J ends, which lost 3 bases and 1 base, there was a span of 19 bases. Germline V gene lookup returns CDR1 SGHNT and CDR2 YYREEE (reference sequence). This CDR3 reads CASSSDTYEFWNTEAFF. As DNA, the CDR3 is TGTGCCAGCAGCTCGGACACGTACGAGTTCTGGAACACTGAAGCTTTCTTT.

This chain links TRBV19 with TRBJ1-5; 9 bases map to TRBD1. Germline trimming cut 5 bases from V and 6 bases from J; bases unmatched to any gene: 8. The germline gives CDR1 LNHDA, CDR2 SQIVND (reference sequence). The CDR3 is 15 residues long. In nucleotides, the CDR3 is TGTGCCAGTAGTGGCCTGGGACAGGGAGGTCAGCCCCAGCATTTT. Amino acid sequence: CASSGLGQGGQPQHF. Variable domain in full (rest from reference TRBV19 and TRBJ1-5): DGGITQSPKYLFRKEGQNVTLSCEQNLNHDAMYWYRQDPGQGLRLIYYSQIVNDFQKGDIAEGYSVSREKKESFPLTVTSAQKNPTAFYLCASSGLGQGGQPQHFGDGTRLSIL.

The sample holds a few counts of this clone. The chain couples TRBV7-9 to TRBJ2-2, with TRBD1 as a possible D gene (6 bases). CDR1 and CDR2 from the germline V gene are SEHNR and FQNEAQ (reference sequence). With 7 bases removed from V and 7 bases from J, the gap between germline ends came to 16 bases. The CDR3 totals 14 residues. CDR3 sequence reads: CASTRGQRGGELFF. DNA for the CDR3: TGTGCCAGCACCCGGGGACAACGTGGCGGGGAGCTGTTTTTT.

This chain joins TRBV7-2 and TRBJ2-2; 8 bases line up with TRBD2. Looked up from germline, CDR1 is SGHTA and CDR2 is FQGNSA. V lost 4 bases and J lost 7; bases outside the gene matches: 5. The CDR3 runs 14 residues. The CDR3 bases are TGTGCCAGCAGCTCGGGACTAGACGGCGGGGAGCTGTTTTTT. It translates to CASSSGLDGGELFF.

This chain links TRBV7-2 with TRBJ1-1, with a possible D match to TRBD1 (5 bases). Trimming cost V 5 bases and J 3 bases, with 16 bases left between them. The germline V gene encodes CDR1 SGHTA and CDR2 FQGNSA. There are 15 residues in the CDR3. CDR3 nucleotides: TGTGCCAGCAGCCCTACGACAGCCAGGGACACTGAAGCTTTCTTT. Protein sequence: CASSPTTARDTEAFF.

The V and J genes are TRBV7-2 and TRBJ2-1, with TRBD1 as a possible D gene (6 bases). Trimming took off 7 bases at V and 7 bases at J, with 17 bases between the two ends. Germline CDR1 SGHTA, CDR2 FQGNSA. CDR3 length: 14 residues. This CDR3 is CASTQGHGLNEQFF. CDR3 bases: TGTGCCAGCACTCAGGGACATGGGTTGAATGAGCAGTTCTTC.

Only one count was recorded for this clone. The rearrangement joins TRBV30 to TRBJ1-5; D is undetermined. The CDR3 length is 15 residues. Germline CDR1 is GTSNPN and CDR2 is SVGIG (reference sequence). V was shortened by 1 base and J by 4 bases, with 14 bases between the two germline ends. Here the CDR3 DNA reads TGTGCCTGGAGTGAGGGCTCGATGGGAAATCAGCCCCAGCATTTT. Translated, it gives CAWSEGSMGNQPQHF. The full variable domain, rest sourced from reference TRBV30 and TRBJ1-5, is SQTIHQWPATLVQPVGSPLSLECTVEGTSNPNLYWYRQAAGRGLQLLFYSVGIGQISSEVPQNLSASRPQDRQFILSSKKLLLSDSGFYLCAWSEGSMGNQPQHFGDGTRLSIL.

The chain couples TRBV4-3 to TRBJ1-1; weak D call: TRBD1 (6 bases). Per germline, CDR1 LGHNA and CDR2 YSLEER. The CDR3 runs 17 residues. Trimming removed 3 bases at V and 0 bases at J, with 17 bases between. CDR3 coding DNA: TGCGCCAGCAGCCAGGGGGCTCCGGGGGGAATGAACACTGAAGCTTTCTTT. Translation: CASSQGAPGGMNTEAFF.

The chain couples TRBV5-4 to TRBJ2-3, with 16 nucleotides matching TRBD2. The ends lost 6 bases at V and 3 bases at J; junction bases unmatched: 16. Germline V CDR1 and CDR2: SGHNT, YYREEE (reference sequence). This CDR3 has 20 residues. The CDR3: CASTPKPGLAGGVGTDTQYF. CDR3 nucleotide sequence: TGTGCCAGCACCCCAAAACCGGGACTAGCGGGAGGGGTTGGTACAGATACGCAGTATTTT.

The J gene is TRBJ2-1, the V gene TRBV7-9; D not resolved. The germline V and J ends were trimmed by 2 bases and 10 bases, with 9 bases remaining between them. The CDR3 contains 12 residues. Germline V lookup: CDR1 SEHNR, CDR2 FQNEAQ (reference sequence). Here the CDR3 DNA reads TGTGCCAGCAGCTTACTCTCCGGGGAGCAGTTCTTC. Its translation is CASSLLSGEQFF.

The rearrangement links TRBV27 to TRBJ2-6; D possibly corresponds to TRBD1 (6 bases). Trimming shortened V by 4 bases and J by 2 bases, and 18 bases separated the two germline ends. Germline-derived CDR1 and CDR2 are MNHEY and SMNVEV (reference sequence). The CDR3 spans 18 residues. The chain's CDR3 is CASSSAPGHLAGANVLTF. CDR3 in DNA: TGTGCCAGCAGTTCAGCCCCGGGACATCTTGCTGGGGCCAACGTCCTGACTTTC.

The chain uses TRBV19 and TRBJ2-5; 8 bases agree with TRBD2. V was pared by 4 bases and J by 4 bases, with 20 bases of the junction left unmatched. Germline values: CDR1 LNHDA, CDR2 SQIVND (reference sequence). This CDR3 region has 19 residues. The CDR3 region is CASSTPPERGPSWIETQYF. DNA of the CDR3: TGTGCCAGTAGTACCCCCCCTGAGCGGGGGCCATCATGGATAGAGACCCAGTACTTC.

This clone was picked up one time. The V call is TRBV6-1, the J call TRBJ2-7, with D perhaps TRBD2 (6 bases). V was pared by 4 bases and J by 13 bases, with 11 bases between. CDR1 and CDR2 (germline): MNHNS, SASEGT. The length of the CDR3 is 10 residues. CDR3 coding DNA: TGTGCCAGCAGTGTGGGACTTCCTTACTTC. Translating it yields CASSVGLPYF.

The rearrangement links TRBV7-3 to TRBJ2-3, with 10 nucleotides matching TRBD2. From germline, CDR1 is SGHTA and CDR2 FQGTGA. The CDR3 sequence is 16 residues long. The junction had 7 bases not matched to a gene; V was cut back by 6 bases and J by 1 base. Here the CDR3 reads CASSPSSGGGTDTQYF. CDR3 coding DNA: TGTGCCAGCAGTCCATCGAGCGGGGGGGGCACAGATACGCAGTATTTT. The full variable domain, rest sourced from reference TRBV7-3 and TRBJ2-3, is GAGVSQTPSNKVTEKGKYVELRCDPISGHTALYWYRQSLGQGPEFLIYFQGTGAADDSGLPNDRFFAVRPEGSVSTLKIQRTERGDSAVYLCASSPSSGGGTDTQYFGPGTRLTVL.

The genes are TRBV4-3 and TRBJ2-7; D gene uncertain. Per germline, CDR1 LGHNA and CDR2 YSLEER. The CDR3 runs to 15 residues. The germline V and J ends were trimmed by 0 bases and 3 bases, with 12 bases remaining between them. In DNA form, the CDR3 reads TGCGCCAGCAGCCAAGATCATAGTCTAGTCTACGAGCAGTACTTC. As protein: CASSQDHSLVYEQYF.

The chain couples TRBV7-6 to TRBJ2-1; the D gene is possibly TRBD1 (6 bases). With 3 bases removed from V and 0 bases from J, the gap between germline ends came to 12 bases. This CDR3 has 16 residues. CDR1 SGHVS and CDR2 FNYEAQ come from the germline V gene. CDR3 residues: CASSFTGDNSYNEQFF. The CDR3 bases are TGTGCCAGCAGCTTCACCGGGGACAACTCCTACAATGAGCAGTTCTTC.

This rearrangement joins TRBV27 to TRBJ2-1; possibly TRBD1 for D (6 bases). Germline assignment: CDR1 MNHEY and CDR2 SMNVEV (reference sequence). This CDR3 is built from 17 residues. Trimming took 6 bases from V and 5 from J, leaving 23 bases between them. The CDR3 region has the DNA TGTGCCAGCAGCTTCAACCCTACAGGGACGGCTAACAATGAGCAGTTCTTC. Amino acids: CASSFNPTGTANNEQFF.

In its sample, this clone was seen once. The chain is built from TRBV4-3 and TRBJ2-1; TRBD2 matches 9 bases. J gave up 5 bases and V 3 bases, and 5 bases lay outside the gene matches. The CDR3 loop spans 15 amino acids. Germline loops: CDR1 LGHNA, CDR2 YSLEER. CDR3 protein: CASSQEAGGHNEQFF. As DNA, the CDR3 is TGCGCCAGCAGCCAGGAGGCGGGGGGGCACAATGAGCAGTTCTTC.

The chain joins TRBV7-2 to TRBJ2-1; 9 nucleotides line up with TRBD1. V trimming: 4 bases; J trimming: 7 bases; junction bases outside the gene matches: 5. The length of the CDR3 is 14 residues. CDR1 is SGHTA, CDR2 FQGNSA, per germline. In nucleotides, the CDR3 is TGTGCCAGCAGCTACGGACAGGGGAAGAATGAGCAGTTCTTC. It yields the protein CASSYGQGKNEQFF.

The rearrangement joins TRBV19 to TRBJ2-5; D unresolved. V shed 3 bases and J shed 2 bases, with 7 bases lying between them. The CDR3 runs to 13 residues. Germline-derived CDR1 and CDR2 are LNHDA and SQIVND (reference sequence). For the CDR3, the DNA is TGTGCCAGTAGTATTTGGCAGCAAGAGACCCAGTACTTC. It encodes CASSIWQQETQYF.

The CDR3 coding sequence is TGCAGCGTTTGGACGGGGCGGACTGAAGCTTTCTTT. Its protein product is CSVWTGRTEAFF. This chain links TRBV29-1 with TRBJ1-1; D possibly corresponds to TRBD1 (5 bases). Germline V gene data show CDR1 as SQVTM and CDR2 as ANQGSEA. The V gene lost 5 bases and the J gene lost 5 bases, with 12 bases spanning the gap. CDR3 size: 12 residues.

This chain connects TRBV9 to TRBJ2-1; D is ambiguous. The germline CDR1 and CDR2 sequences are SGDLS and YYNGEE. Trimming stripped 4 bases from V and 0 bases from J, with 11 bases between. This CDR3 is 15 amino acids long. CDR3 coding DNA: TGTGCCAGCAGCCCGCCCATAGGCTCCTACAATGAGCAGTTCTTC. It encodes CASSPPIGSYNEQFF.

The J gene is TRBJ2-3, the V gene TRBV14; D gene ambiguous. Trimming removed 5 bases from V and 1 base from J, with 10 bases in between. The CDR3 covers 14 residues. In germline, CDR1 is SGHDN, CDR2 FVKESK. The CDR3 protein is CASSYAGGTDTQYF. CDR3 sequence (DNA): TGTGCCAGCAGCTATGCTGGGGGCACAGATACGCAGTATTTT. Complete variable domain (other parts from reference TRBV14 and TRBJ2-3): EAGVTQFPSHSVIEKGQTVTLRCDPISGHDNLYWYRRVMGKEIKFLLHFVKESKQDESGMPNNRFLAERTGGTYSTLKVQPAELEDSGVYFCASSYAGGTDTQYFGPGTRLTVL.

The chain carries TRBV5-1 and TRBJ1-6; D ambiguous. CDR1 is SGHRS and CDR2 is YFSETQ in the germline V gene. V shed 2 bases and J shed 0 bases, with 6 bases lying between them. The CDR3 is made up of 15 amino acids. The CDR3 bases are TGCGCCAGCAGCTTAGGGAGCTCCTATAATTCACCCCTCCACTTT. This translates into CASSLGSSYNSPLHF.